This section outlines one T cell receptor beta chain sequence together with its context. Its antigen is as yet unknown. Collection occurred without any documented infections or immune events in donors. This sample was taken from a study of identifying expanded T cells in peripheral blood. Study-wide points: Over approximately two and four weeks, about 15 and 19 clones changed, versus approximately 1.1 between replicates. Across healthy donors, higher total template counts meant significantly greater roughly 2-week count variance.

Clones were read by immunoSEQ multiplex PCR, and TCRdb kept only the in-frame ones, dropping some. The sample lists about 83,000 clones; 75% to 90% were seen once. Material: blood. The origin of this receptor is a person between 18 and 69 years old in good health.

The DNA for the CDR3 is TGTGCCAGCAGTTTTAAGGTACCGACCTACGAGCAGTACTTC. Translating gives CASSFKVPTYEQYF. The chain links TRBV28 to TRBJ2-7; D remains unclear. The V end was cut by 3 bases, the J end by 2 bases, with 11 bases between. Germline CDR1 is MDHEN and CDR2 is SYDVKM. The CDR3 totals 14 residues.